These T cell receptor beta chains were read from a single sample in a study of T cell repertoires in cytomegalovirus infection. In TCRdb, the reads were re-called with MiXCR into one record per CDR3 protein. Here the sample spans roughly 100,000 distinct CDR3 sequences, approximately 15% being singletons. Sequenced: PBMCs. The receptors come from a human donor in good health (CMV status not recorded). Some clones in this sample may be carry-over from other donors' samples. CDR3s leave out the opening cysteine and the closing phenylalanine or tryptophan.

>TRBV6-8|11|TRBJ1-2
ASGRDGASGYT
>TRBV13|14|TRBJ2-1
ASSTRLAGWNNEQF
>TRBV7-2|10|TRBJ2-7
ASSPTGGEQY
>TRBV5-4|15|TRBJ1-2
ASSSNLRTGSTDGYT
>TRBV19|14|TRBJ2-7
ASSIDGTSGTYEQY
>TRBV5-8|11|TRBJ2-7
ASSQRGLGEQY
>TRBV29-1|12|TRBJ1-1
SVAGGLMGTEAF
>TRBV7-2|13|TRBJ2-5
ASSLRDRPQETQY
>TRBV7-2|11|TRBJ1-2
ASSPDREGGYT
>TRBV7-2|15|TRBJ1-2
ASSLLVDRGVRYGYT